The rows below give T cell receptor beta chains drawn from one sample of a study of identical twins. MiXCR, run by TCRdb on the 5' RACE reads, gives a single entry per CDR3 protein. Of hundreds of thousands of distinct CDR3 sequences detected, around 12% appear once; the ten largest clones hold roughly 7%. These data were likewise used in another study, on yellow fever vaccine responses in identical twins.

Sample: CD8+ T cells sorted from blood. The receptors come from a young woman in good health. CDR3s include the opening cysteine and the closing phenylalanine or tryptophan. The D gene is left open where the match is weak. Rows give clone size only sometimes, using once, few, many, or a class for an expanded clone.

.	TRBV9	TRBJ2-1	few	CASSVADSSHRAGYNEQFF	TGTGCCAGCAGCGTAGCTGATTCCTCTCATAGGGCGGGCTACAATGAGCAGTTCTTC
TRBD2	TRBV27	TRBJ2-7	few	CASSPHAGGAYEQYF	TGTGCCAGCAGTCCCCATGCGGGAGGTGCCTACGAGCAGTACTTC
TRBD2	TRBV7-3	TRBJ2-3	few	CASSLVGTSGDTQYF	TGTGCCAGCAGCTTAGTAGGGACTAGCGGAGATACGCAGTATTTT
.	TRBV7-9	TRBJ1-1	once	CASSTPAGDPTNTEAFF	TGTGCCAGCAGCACGCCCGCAGGGGATCCGACTAACACTGAAGCTTTCTTT
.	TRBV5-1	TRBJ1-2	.	CASSLGVGRPRFYLHYGYTF	TGCGCCAGCAGCTTGGGGGTCGGGAGGCCCCGCTTTTACCTCCACTATGGCTACACCTTC
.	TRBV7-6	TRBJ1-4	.	CASSPHWRDNEKLFF	TGTGCCAGCAGCCCACATTGGAGGGATAATGAAAAACTGTTTTTT
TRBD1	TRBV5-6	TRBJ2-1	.	CASSWGQGLYNEQFF	TGTGCCAGCAGCTGGGGACAGGGTCTTTACAATGAGCAGTTCTTC
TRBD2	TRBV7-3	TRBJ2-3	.	CASSSGLDTDTQYF	TGTGCCAGCAGCTCCGGACTAGACACAGATACGCAGTATTTT
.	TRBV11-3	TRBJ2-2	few	CASSLDRGETTGELFF	TGTGCCAGCAGCTTAGATCGGGGAGAGACCACCGGGGAGCTGTTTTTT
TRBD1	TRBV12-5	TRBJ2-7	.	CASGFRIGTGPYEQYF	TGTGCTAGTGGTTTTCGAATCGGGACAGGGCCGTACGAGCAGTACTTC
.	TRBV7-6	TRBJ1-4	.	CASSSPGRGKLFF	TGTGCCAGCAGCTCCCCGGGCCGCGGAAAACTGTTTTTT
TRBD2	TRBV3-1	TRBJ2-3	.	CASSQEGTSGTDTQYF	TGTGCCAGCAGCCAAGAAGGGACTAGCGGGACAGATACGCAGTATTTT
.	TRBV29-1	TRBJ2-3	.	CSVVKGASGTDTQYF	TGCAGCGTGGTAAAGGGCGCATCGGGCACAGATACGCAGTATTTT
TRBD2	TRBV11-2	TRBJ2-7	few	CASSQTGLVRYEQYF	TGTGCCAGCAGCCAAACCGGACTAGTACGGTACGAGCAGTACTTC
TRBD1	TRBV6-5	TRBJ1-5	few	CASSDRDQPQHF	TGTGCCAGCAGCGACAGGGATCAGCCCCAGCATTTT
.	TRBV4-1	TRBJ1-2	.	CASSQAKGPGPLYGYTF	TGCGCCAGCAGCCAAGCCAAAGGGCCAGGACCTCTCTATGGCTACACCTTC
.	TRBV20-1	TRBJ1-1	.	CSSEEGPTEAFF	TGCAGTTCGGAGGAGGGCCCCACTGAAGCTTTCTTT
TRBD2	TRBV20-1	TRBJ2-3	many	CSARDLSAGDADTQYF	TGCAGTGCTAGAGATCTGTCAGCGGGAGATGCAGATACGCAGTATTTT
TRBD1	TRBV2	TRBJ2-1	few	CASGQGDRDEQFF	TGTGCCAGCGGACAGGGCGATCGCGATGAGCAGTTCTTC
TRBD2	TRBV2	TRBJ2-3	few	CASSEGLLNTDTQYF	TGTGCCAGCAGTGAGGGACTACTAAACACAGATACGCAGTATTTT
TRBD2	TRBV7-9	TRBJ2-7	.	CASSSLAGGGPYGQYF	TGTGCCAGCAGCTCTCTAGCGGGAGGGGGCCCCTACGGGCAGTACTTC
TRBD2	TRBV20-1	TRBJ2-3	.	CSASLLREVVDTQYF	TGCAGTGCTAGTTTGCTGCGGGAGGTGGTAGATACGCAGTATTTT
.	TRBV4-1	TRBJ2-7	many	CASSQAYAGAPSYEQYF	TGCGCCAGCAGCCAAGCCTACGCAGGGGCGCCTTCCTACGAGCAGTACTTC
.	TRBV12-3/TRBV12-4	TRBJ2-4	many	CASRVGTKNIQYF	TGTGCCAGCAGGGTAGGGACCAAAAACATTCAGTACTTC
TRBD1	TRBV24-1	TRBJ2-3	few	CATSVSLRGQGADTQYF	TGTGCCACCAGTGTCAGCCTCCGGGGACAGGGCGCAGATACGCAGTATTTT
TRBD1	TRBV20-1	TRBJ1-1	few	CSARETGGLNTEAFF	TGCAGTGCTAGAGAAACAGGGGGATTGAACACTGAAGCTTTCTTT
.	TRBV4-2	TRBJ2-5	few	CASSQDTQETQYF	TGTGCCAGCAGCCAAGACACGCAAGAGACCCAGTACTTC
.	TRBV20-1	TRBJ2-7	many	CSARDLFLAPTYEQYF	TGCAGTGCTAGAGATCTTTTTCTAGCGCCCACCTACGAGCAGTACTTC
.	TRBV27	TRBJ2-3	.	CASSLRSPADTQYF	TGTGCCAGCAGTTTACGGAGCCCGGCAGATACGCAGTATTTT
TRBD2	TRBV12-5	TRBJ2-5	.	CASGTLGSGKETQYF	TGTGCTAGTGGTACCCTGGGTAGCGGGAAAGAGACCCAGTACTTC
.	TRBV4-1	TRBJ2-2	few	CASSQEWRGGRTGELFF	TGCGCCAGCAGCCAAGAGTGGCGTGGGGGCCGAACCGGGGAGCTGTTTTTT
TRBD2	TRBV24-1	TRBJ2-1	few	CATAPLTLAGEGQFEQFF	TGTGCCACCGCCCCCCTCACGTTAGCGGGAGAGGGCCAATTTGAGCAGTTCTTC
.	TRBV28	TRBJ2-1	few	CASSLSAGSPYNEQFF	TGTGCCAGCAGTTTATCTGCGGGATCTCCCTACAATGAGCAGTTCTTC
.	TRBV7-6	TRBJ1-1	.	CASSLTSTGNTEAFF	TGTGCCAGCAGCCTAACAAGCACAGGGAACACTGAAGCTTTCTTT
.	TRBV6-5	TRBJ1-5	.	CASSYTYNQPQHF	TGTGCCAGCAGTTATACATACAATCAGCCCCAGCATTTT
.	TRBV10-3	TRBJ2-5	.	CAISEDSARSIEETQYF	TGTGCCATCAGTGAGGACAGTGCCCGTTCCATAGAAGAGACCCAGTACTTC
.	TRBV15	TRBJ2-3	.	CATSRDGYQDGNRATSTDTQYF	TGTGCCACCAGCAGAGATGGGTACCAAGATGGGAACAGGGCTACTAGCACAGATACGCAGTATTTT
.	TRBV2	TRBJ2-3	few	CASSGRATTDTQYF	TGTGCCAGCAGTGGGCGGGCTACCACAGATACGCAGTATTTT
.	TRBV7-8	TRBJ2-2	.	CASTPGVNGELFF	TGTGCCAGCACCCCAGGGGTTAACGGGGAGCTGTTTTTT
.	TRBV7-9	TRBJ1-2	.	CASSLGAQGYGYTF	TGTGCCAGCAGCTTAGGGGCGCAGGGATATGGCTACACCTTC
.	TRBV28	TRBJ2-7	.	CASSFGVGYEQYF	TGTGCCAGCAGTTTTGGGGTAGGTTACGAGCAGTACTTC
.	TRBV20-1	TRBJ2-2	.	CSASPRGAGELFF	TGCAGTGCTAGCCCTCGCGGTGCCGGGGAGCTGTTTTTT
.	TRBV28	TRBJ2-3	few	CASSLAPADTQYF	TGTGCCAGCAGTTTAGCACCGGCAGATACGCAGTATTTT
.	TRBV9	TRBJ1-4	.	CASSQTGSRSEKLFF	TGTGCCAGCAGCCAGACCGGGTCGAGGAGTGAAAAACTGTTTTTT
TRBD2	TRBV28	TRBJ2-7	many	CASRRGLAGGVGEQYF	TGTGCCAGCAGAAGAGGACTAGCGGGAGGTGTCGGCGAGCAGTACTTC